Listed below are T cell receptor beta chains from one sample, sequenced in a study of chemoradiotherapy in HPV16-positive cancers. The data were produced by immunoSEQ multiplex PCR, yet TCRdb's version contains in-frame clones alone and is incomplete. Of about 29,000 clones listed, approximately 93% are singletons. The input for sequencing was blood, taken from a patient who underwent chemoradiotherapy. Source of these receptors: a human donor with HPV-associated anogenital cancer. The CDR3 runs from the conserved cysteine through the conserved F or W. Each record gives: D gene, clone size, CDR3 length, V gene, J gene, CDR3 protein, CDR3 DNA. A D gene is named only where the DNA matches it firmly. Size tells how often a clone was seen (once, few, many) or the class of an expanded clone, and some rows leave it out.

>.|.|14|TRBV6-5|TRBJ2-3
CASSYSKEGNTQYF
TGTGCCAGCAGTTACTCGAAAGAGGGGAATACGCAGTATTTT
>TRBD2|.|16|TRBV27|TRBJ2-7
CASSPLAGVGSYEQYF
TGTGCCAGCAGCCCTCTAGCGGGAGTGGGCTCCTACGAGCAGTACTTC
>.|.|15|TRBV11-2|TRBJ2-7
CASSLLPGQTYEQYF
TGTGCCAGCAGCCTCCTACCTGGACAGACCTACGAGCAGTACTTC
>.|.|14|TRBV6-4|TRBJ1-1
CASSVETGNTEAFF
TGTGCCAGCAGTGTCGAGACAGGGAACACTGAAGCTTTCTTT
>.|.|14|TRBV6-5|TRBJ1-2
CASSYSGRVHGYTF
TGTGCCAGCAGTTACTCGGGCAGGGTCCATGGCTACACCTTC
>.|.|16|TRBV27|TRBJ1-6
CASSLTSRSYNSPLHF
TGTGCCAGCAGTTTGACGAGCCGCTCCTATAATTCACCCCTCCACTTT
>TRBD1|once|15|TRBV7-3|TRBJ1-1
CASSLRPTGTTEAFF
TGTGCCAGCAGCTTACGGCCGACAGGGACCACTGAAGCTTTCTTT
>TRBD1|.|13|TRBV11-1|TRBJ2-7
CASSRDRVTEQYF
TGTGCCAGCAGCCGGGACAGGGTAACCGAGCAGTACTTC
>.|.|17|TRBV18|TRBJ1-2
CASSPNIGDDGSTGYTF
TGTGCCAGCTCGCCTAACATCGGAGACGACGGGAGTACTGGCTACACCTTC
>.|.|13|TRBV4-3|TRBJ1-2
CASSQEGTYGYTF
TGCGCCAGCAGCCAAGAAGGGACCTATGGCTACACCTTC
>.|.|10|TRBV20-1|TRBJ1-2
CSASGHGYTF
TGCAGTGCTAGCGGGCATGGCTACACCTTC
>TRBD1|once|15|TRBV4-1|TRBJ2-7
CASSQQDRSSYEQYF
TGCGCCAGCAGCCAACAGGACAGGAGTTCCTACGAGCAGTACTTC
>TRBD2|.|17|TRBV11-2|TRBJ2-3
CASSSWLGSGNTDTQYF
TGTGCCAGCAGCTCCTGGTTGGGGAGCGGGAACACAGATACGCAGTATTTT
>.|once|14|TRBV12-5|TRBJ2-5
CASGLGIKGETQYF
TGTGCTAGTGGTTTGGGAATTAAAGGGGAGACCCAGTACTTC
>.|.|11|TRBV20-1|TRBJ2-1
CSAIDGATRFF
TGCAGTGCTATTGATGGAGCCACCCGATTCTTC
>.|.|13|TRBV5-5|TRBJ1-1
CASSLFRNPEAFF
TGTGCCAGCAGCTTGTTCAGGAATCCTGAAGCTTTCTTT
>.|.|15|TRBV2|TRBJ1-3
CASSGQGLSGNTIYF
TGTGCCAGCAGTGGTCAGGGTTTGTCTGGAAACACCATATATTTT
>.|.|12|TRBV27|TRBJ1-2
CASRQGDYGYTF
TGTGCCAGCAGGCAGGGAGACTATGGCTACACCTTC
>TRBD1|.|15|TRBV27|TRBJ2-7
CASSLSTGTLYEQYF
TGTGCCAGCAGTCTCTCGACAGGGACCCTCTACGAGCAGTACTTC
>TRBD1|.|15|TRBV5-4|TRBJ1-1
CASSLMTGVDTEAFF
TGTGCCAGCAGCTTAATGACAGGGGTGGACACTGAAGCTTTCTTT
>.|.|13|TRBV6-1|TRBJ1-1
CASSPRSSGWAFF
TGTGCCAGCAGTCCACGATCATCTGGATGGGCTTTCTTT
>.|.|14|TRBV11-2|TRBJ2-5
CASNGGWTEETQYF
TGTGCCAGCAACGGAGGCTGGACAGAAGAGACCCAGTACTTC
>.|once|11|TRBV28|TRBJ2-5
CASNSGETQYF
TGTGCCAGCAACTCTGGGGAGACCCAGTACTTC
>.|.|18|TRBV7-3|TRBJ2-1
CASSSLGVRLVNYNEQFF
TGTGCCAGCAGCTCGTTGGGGGTAAGACTAGTGAACTACAATGAGCAGTTCTTC
>.|.|15|TRBV9|TRBJ1-6
CASSQTGRADSPLHF
TGTGCCAGCAGCCAGACAGGCCGGGCCGATTCACCCCTCCACTTT
>TRBD1|.|15|TRBV28|TRBJ2-7
CASSVTGTGSYEQYF
TGTGCCAGCAGTGTAACCGGGACAGGCTCCTACGAGCAGTACTTC
>TRBD1|.|15|TRBV18|TRBJ2-3
CASSPFEGAEDTQYF
TGTGCCAGCTCACCCTTTGAGGGGGCCGAAGATACGCAGTATTTT
>.|.|15|TRBV2|TRBJ1-2
CASSEDRAVTGGYTF
TGTGCCAGCAGTGAAGATCGAGCAGTGACGGGCGGCTACACCTTC
>TRBD1|once|15|TRBV19|TRBJ2-7
CASSMPGQGSYEQYF
TGTGCCAGTAGTATGCCGGGACAGGGATCCTACGAGCAGTACTTC
>.|.|16|TRBV15|TRBJ2-1
CATSRDLGPRSNEQFF
TGTGCCACCAGCAGAGATCTCGGCCCACGATCGAATGAGCAGTTCTTC
>TRBD1|.|15|TRBV7-6|TRBJ1-3
CASSLERGPGNTIYF
TGTGCCAGCAGCTTAGAGAGGGGGCCTGGAAACACCATATATTTT
>TRBD1|.|15|TRBV6-1|TRBJ2-7
CASSATGENLYEQYF
TGTGCCAGCAGTGCGACAGGGGAAAATCTCTACGAGCAGTACTTC
>.|.|15|TRBV5-4|TRBJ1-2
CASTQWGGLRDGYTF
TGTGCCAGCACACAATGGGGGGGGCTAAGGGATGGCTACACCTTC
>.|.|13|TRBV28|TRBJ2-7
CASRQTATYEQYF
TGTGCCAGCAGGCAGACGGCCACCTACGAGCAGTACTTC
>TRBD1|.|14|TRBV5-1|TRBJ2-7
CASSAGQGAMGQYF
TGCGCCAGCAGCGCTGGACAGGGGGCGATGGGGCAGTACTTC
>.|once|12|TRBV5-1|TRBJ2-1
CASSTSYNEQFF
TGCGCCAGCAGCACTAGCTACAATGAGCAGTTCTTC
>.|.|15|TRBV18|TRBJ2-7
CASSPPSRATYEQYF
TGTGCCAGCTCACCACCGTCTAGGGCCACCTACGAGCAGTACTTC